Below, 7 T cell receptor beta chains from the same sample are listed, as sequenced in a study of blood T cell repertoires in COVID-19. Profiling relied on immunoSEQ multiplex PCR, and the TCRdb table lists in-frame clones only, not all of them. The table records 140,000 or so clones, about 80% of them present only once. The sample comprised peripheral blood. The receptors originated from a man between 50 and 59 years old with acute or convalescent COVID-19.

V gene TRBV9 combines with J gene TRBJ2-7; 8 nucleotides line up with TRBD2. Trimming took 4 bases from V and 4 from J; bases not matched to a gene: 4. Germline lookup yields CDR1 SGDLS and CDR2 YYNGEE. The CDR3 totals 13 residues. The CDR3 sequence is CASSPRGGYEQYF. The CDR3 nucleotides read TGTGCCAGCAGCCCTCGCGGGGGGTACGAGCAGTACTTC.

The V call is TRBV10-3, the J call TRBJ1-2; 8 positions agree with TRBD1. The CDR3 has 12 amino acids. Losses at the gene ends were 3 bases for V and 13 bases for J; bases not matched to a gene: 7. Germline values: CDR1 ENHRY, CDR2 SYGVKD. CDR3 region: CAISELDRVFTF. CDR3 nucleotide sequence: TGTGCCATCAGTGAACTGGACAGGGTTTTCACCTTC.

The chain links TRBV11-2 to TRBJ1-1; D not certain. This CDR3 contains 15 residues. V was clipped by 0 bases and J by 1 base, with 9 bases between them. Germline CDR1 is SGHAT and CDR2 is FQNNGV. For the CDR3, the DNA is TGTGCCAGCAGCTTAGATTGGAGCGAGAACACTGAAGCTTTCTTT. It translates to CASSLDWSENTEAFF. Full variable domain (remainder filled in from reference TRBV11-2 and TRBJ1-1): EAGVAQSPRYKIIEKRQSVAFWCNPISGHATLYWYQQILGQGPKLLIQFQNNGVVDDSQLPKDRFSAERLKGVDSTLKIQPAKLEDSAVYLCASSLDWSENTEAFFGQGTRLTVV.

This chain links TRBV5-1 with TRBJ1-1; tentatively, D is TRBD1 (5 bases). Germline-derived CDR1 and CDR2 are SGHRS and YFSETQ. V was clipped by 1 base and J by 0 bases, with 13 bases between them. CDR3 length: 16 amino acids. CDR3 DNA: TGCGCCAGCAGCTTGAATAGGGGAACCATGAACACTGAAGCTTTCTTT. Translation: CASSLNRGTMNTEAFF.

The V call is TRBV7-2, the J call TRBJ2-2, with D hard to call. The CDR3 sequence is 13 residues long. Between the trimmed V and J ends, which lost 4 bases and 6 bases, there was a span of 9 bases. The germline V gene encodes CDR1 SGHTA and CDR2 FQGNSA. The CDR3 sequence: CASSSIGPGELFF. The CDR3 region has the DNA TGTGCCAGCAGCTCCATCGGTCCCGGGGAGCTGTTTTTT.

This chain joins TRBV19 and TRBJ1-2; 10 bases are shared with TRBD1. Germline CDR1 and CDR2: LNHDA and SQIVND (reference sequence). This CDR3 is built from 17 residues. V lost 5 bases and J lost 3; bases outside the gene matches: 12. The CDR3 loop reads CASSVETGGVGHYGYTF. The DNA for the CDR3 is TGTGCCAGTAGTGTCGAGACAGGGGGCGTCGGACACTATGGCTACACCTTC.

This clone was detected only once. CDR3 in amino acids: CASSEAGQYSNQPQHF. The CDR3 nucleotides read TGTGCCAGCAGTGAGGCGGGGCAGTACAGCAATCAGCCCCAGCATTTT. This chain links TRBV6-1 with TRBJ1-5, with a possible D match to TRBD1 (5 bases). The CDR3 has 16 amino acids. Between the trimmed V and J ends, which lost 3 bases and 1 base, there was a span of 13 bases. Germline loops: CDR1 MNHNS, CDR2 SASEGT.